The clone carrying this TCR beta chain was counted a few times. The antigen remains undetermined. The data belong to a study of identical twins. Whole-study results and caveats: Cord blood's abundant beta clonotypes had fewer insertions, unlike memory repertoires.

Carrying unique molecular identifiers, the cDNA also gained a universal primer site through template switching. A single record per CDR3 protein comes from TCRdb applying MiXCR to the 5' RACE reads. The sample yields about 240,000 distinct CDR3 sequences, roughly 13% seen once. This CDR3 is 16 amino acids long. Germline CDR1 MRHNA, CDR2 SNTAGT. Trimming left V 4 bases short and J 5 bases short, with 17 bases between. The data were also submitted as part of a second study, on yellow fever vaccine responses in identical twins.

This chain uses TRBV6-4 with TRBJ1-4; no clear D. The source of this sequence is a woman under 30 in good health. The sample was memory (CD45RO+) T cells sorted from blood. The CDR3 region is CASSGPNTGPNEKLFF. Written as DNA, the CDR3 is TGTGCCAGCAGTGGCCCAAACACCGGGCCGAATGAAAAACTGTTTTTT.